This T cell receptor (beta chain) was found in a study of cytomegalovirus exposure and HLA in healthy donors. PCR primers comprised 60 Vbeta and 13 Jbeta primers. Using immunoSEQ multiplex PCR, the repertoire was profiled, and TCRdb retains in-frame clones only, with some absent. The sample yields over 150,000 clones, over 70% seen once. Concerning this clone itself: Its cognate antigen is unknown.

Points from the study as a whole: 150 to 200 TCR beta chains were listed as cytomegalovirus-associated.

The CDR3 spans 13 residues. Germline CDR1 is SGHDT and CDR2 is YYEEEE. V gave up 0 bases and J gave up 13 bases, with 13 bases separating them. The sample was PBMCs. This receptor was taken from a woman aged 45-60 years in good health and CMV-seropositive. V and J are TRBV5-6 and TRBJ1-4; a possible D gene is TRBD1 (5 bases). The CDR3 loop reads CASSLAPWGLLFF. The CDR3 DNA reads TGTGCCAGCAGCTTGGCCCCGTGGGGACTACTGTTTTTT. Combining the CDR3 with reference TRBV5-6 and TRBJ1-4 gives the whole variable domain DAGVTQSPTHLIKTRGQQVTLRCSPKSGHDTVSWYQQALGQGPQFIFQYYEEEERQRGNFPDRFSGHQFPNYSSELNVNALLLGDSALYLCASSLAPWGLLFFGSGTQLSVL.